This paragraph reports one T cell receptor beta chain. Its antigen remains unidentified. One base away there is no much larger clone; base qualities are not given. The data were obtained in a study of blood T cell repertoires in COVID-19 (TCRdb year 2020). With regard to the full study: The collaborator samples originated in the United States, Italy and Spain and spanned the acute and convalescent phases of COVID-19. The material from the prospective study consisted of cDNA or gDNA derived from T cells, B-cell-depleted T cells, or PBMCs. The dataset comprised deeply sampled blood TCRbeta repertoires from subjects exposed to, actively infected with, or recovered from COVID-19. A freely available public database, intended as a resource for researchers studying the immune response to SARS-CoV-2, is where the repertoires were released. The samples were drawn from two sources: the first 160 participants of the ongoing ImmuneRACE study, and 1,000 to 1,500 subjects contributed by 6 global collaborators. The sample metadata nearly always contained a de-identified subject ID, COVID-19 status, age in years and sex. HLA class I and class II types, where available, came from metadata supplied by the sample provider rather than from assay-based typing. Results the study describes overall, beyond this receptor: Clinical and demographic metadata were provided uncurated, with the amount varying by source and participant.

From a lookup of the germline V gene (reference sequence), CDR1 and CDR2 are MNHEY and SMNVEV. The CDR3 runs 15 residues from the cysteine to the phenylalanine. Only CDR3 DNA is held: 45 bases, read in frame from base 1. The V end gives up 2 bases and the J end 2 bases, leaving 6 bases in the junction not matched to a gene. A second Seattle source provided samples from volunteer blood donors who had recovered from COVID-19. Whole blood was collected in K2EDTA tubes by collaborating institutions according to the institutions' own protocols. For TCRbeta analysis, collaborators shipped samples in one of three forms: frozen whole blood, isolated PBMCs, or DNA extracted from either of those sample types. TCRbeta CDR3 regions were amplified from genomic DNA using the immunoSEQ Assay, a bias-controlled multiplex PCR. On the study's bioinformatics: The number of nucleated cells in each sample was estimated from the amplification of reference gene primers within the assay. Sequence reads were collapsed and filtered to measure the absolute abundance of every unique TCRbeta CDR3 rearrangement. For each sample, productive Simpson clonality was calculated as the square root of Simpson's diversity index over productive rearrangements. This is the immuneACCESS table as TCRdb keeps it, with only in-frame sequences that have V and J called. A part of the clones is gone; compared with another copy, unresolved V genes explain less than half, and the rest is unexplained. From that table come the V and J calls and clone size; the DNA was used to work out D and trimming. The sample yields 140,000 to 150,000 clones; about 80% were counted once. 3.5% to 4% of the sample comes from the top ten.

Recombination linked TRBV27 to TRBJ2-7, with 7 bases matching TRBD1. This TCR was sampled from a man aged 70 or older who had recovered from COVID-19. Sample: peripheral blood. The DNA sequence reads TGTGCCAGCAGTTTAAGTGGGACAGCCGCCTACGAGCAGTACTTC. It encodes CASSLSGTAAYEQYF.